These 14 T cell receptor beta chains originate from one sample sequenced in a study of T cells in Graves' hyperthyroidism and ophthalmopathy (dated 2019 in TCRdb). Library preparation was by multiplex PCR. The sequencer was an Illumina HiSeq 2000. Amplification of TCR beta CDR3 regions was carried out from RNA transcripts. The first round of RT-PCR for the TCR CDR3 was performed with the HTBI primer set and the Qiagen OneStep RT-PCR kit. TCRdb took the public reads, trimmed them with fastp at Q25, ran MiXCR for clone calling and kept in-frame beta chains. Rows merge per CDR3 protein into single entries with the most common DNA and genes. This sample is represented by around 200,000 distinct CDR3 sequences; 15% to 20% of them were singletons. The ten largest clones add up to roughly two fifths of the sample. Input material: blood. The receptors shown here come from a man aged 35-49 years with Graves' hyperthyroidism.

This clonotype occurred many times. The J gene is TRBJ2-5, the V gene TRBV2, with 9 bases fitting TRBD2. The CDR3 consists of 15 residues. J was trimmed by 2 bases and V by 6 bases; bases with no gene match: 7. Germline V gives CDR1 SNHLY, CDR2 FYNNEI. In nucleotides, the CDR3 is TGTGCCAGCAGACAGCGGGGGGCGATACAAGAGACCCAGTACTTC. It is translated as CASRQRGAIQETQYF. Together with reference TRBV2 and TRBJ2-5, the CDR3 gives the full variable domain: EPEVTQTPSHQVTQMGQEVILRCVPISNHLYFYWYRQILGQKVEFLVSFYNNEISEKSEIFDDQFSVERPDGSNFTLKIRSTKLEDSAMYFCASRQRGAIQETQYFGPGTRLLVL.

The sample holds many counts of this clonotype. This chain uses TRBV27 with TRBJ1-6; D unclear. This CDR3 has 14 amino acids. V lost 3 bases, J lost 7 bases, and 10 bases lay in between. Germline assignment: CDR1 MNHEY and CDR2 SMNVEV (reference sequence). The CDR3 DNA sequence: TGTGCCAGCAGTTTTCGGGGTAGAAATTCACCCCTCCACTTT. Protein: CASSFRGRNSPLHF.

This clonotype came up many times. This chain connects TRBV6-2 or TRBV6-3 to TRBJ1-5; D gene ambiguous. Germline V gene lookup returns CDR1 MNHEY and CDR2 SVGEGT. V was clipped by 3 bases and J by 4 bases, with 4 bases between them. The length of the CDR3 is 12 residues. CDR3 in amino acids: CASSYANQPQHF. CDR3 nucleotides: TGTGCCAGCAGTTATGCGAATCAGCCCCAGCATTTT.

Many counts were recorded for this clonotype. This chain connects TRBV5-1 to TRBJ1-5; perhaps TRBD1 as D (6 bases). Germline V gene data show CDR1 as SGHRS and CDR2 as YFSETQ. Trimming took 0 bases from V and 3 from J, leaving 13 bases between them. This CDR3 is built from 16 residues. CDR3 in DNA: TGCGCCAGCAGCTTGGACCCCACAGGGATCAATCAGCCCCAGCATTTT. Its translation is CASSLDPTGINQPQHF.

The rearrangement joins TRBV24-1 to TRBJ2-5, with a possible D match to TRBD1 (5 bases). Germline V gene lookup returns CDR1 KGHDR and CDR2 SFDVKD. This CDR3 region has 14 residues. Trimming took 1 base from V and 5 from J, leaving 10 bases between them. CDR3 sequence (DNA): TGTGCCACCAGTGATTTTAGGGGTCGGGAGACCCAGTACTTC. This gives the protein CATSDFRGRETQYF.

Ten or more counts support this clonotype. This sequence joins TRBV7-6 and TRBJ2-3, with 7 bases lining up with TRBD2. CDR1 is SGHVS, CDR2 FNYEAQ, per germline. V lost 4 bases to trimming and J lost 1 base; unmatched junction nucleotides: 8. This CDR3 comprises 16 residues. The CDR3 loop reads CASSSPSSGGTDTQYF. CDR3 sequence (DNA): TGTGCCAGCAGCTCCCCCTCTAGCGGAGGCACAGATACGCAGTATTTT.

The chain carries TRBV11-2 and TRBJ1-5, with TRBD1 matching over 8 bases. V lost 3 bases and J lost 0; bases outside the gene matches: 7. This CDR3 comprises 17 residues. Germline values: CDR1 SGHAT, CDR2 FQNNGV. CDR3 bases: TGTGCCAGCAGCTTGGGACAGGACGTTTATAGCAATCAGCCCCAGCATTTT. The encoded protein is CASSLGQDVYSNQPQHF.

This clonotype has ten or more counts. The V call is TRBV5-1, the J call TRBJ1-1, with 7 nucleotides matching TRBD1. Germline CDR1 and CDR2: SGHRS and YFSETQ. The CDR3 is 13 amino acids. V shed 7 bases and J 8 bases; nucleotides not matched to a gene: 11. The DNA for the CDR3 is TGCGCCAGCCACCCGACAGGGCGCGAGGAAGCTTTCTTT. Its protein product is CASHPTGREEAFF.

J is TRBJ2-2 and V is TRBV12-5; 7 positions agree with TRBD2. With V trimmed by 7 bases and J by 0 bases, 5 bases remained unmatched. This CDR3 has 15 amino acids. CDR1 and CDR2 (germline): LGHNT, FRNRAP. The CDR3 DNA reads TGTGCTAGTGCCCGGACTAGAACGAACACCGGGGAGCTGTTTTTT. Translating it yields CASARTRTNTGELFF.

This clonotype has a count of ten or more. V usage is TRBV11-2 and J usage is TRBJ2-7; D possibly corresponds to TRBD1 (6 bases). The V end was cut by 1 base, the J end by 3 bases, with 13 bases between. Germline lookup yields CDR1 SGHAT and CDR2 FQNNGV. The CDR3 consists of 15 residues. This CDR3 is CASSLGLGAIYEQYF. CDR3 nucleotides: TGTGCCAGCAGCTTAGGCTTGGGGGCCATCTACGAGCAGTACTTC.

The gene calls are TRBV7-9 and TRBJ1-1, with D tentatively TRBD1 (5 bases). The CDR3 runs 16 residues. Between the trimmed V and J ends, which lost 5 bases and 1 base, there was a span of 17 bases. The V gene's germline CDR1 is SEHNR and CDR2 FQNEAQ (reference sequence). The CDR3 bases are TGTGCCAGCAGCCGGGACCCCTTGGGATGGAACACTGAAGCTTTCTTT. Translation: CASSRDPLGWNTEAFF.

This clonotype was recorded many times. This rearrangement joins TRBV27 to TRBJ2-5, with unresolved D. The germline V gene has CDR1 MNHEY and CDR2 SMNVEV (reference sequence). With 6 bases removed from V and 2 bases from J, the gap between germline ends came to 10 bases. The CDR3 covers 13 residues. CDR3 DNA: TGTGCCAGCAGGCCCACATCTCAAGAGACCCAGTACTTC. This sequence encodes CASRPTSQETQYF.

V and J are TRBV6-2 or TRBV6-3 and TRBJ2-1; TRBD2 matches 16 bases. The germline gives CDR1 MNHEY, CDR2 SVGEGT. The CDR3 length is 18 residues. The trim removed 5 bases at V and 7 bases at J, leaving 11 bases unmatched. The CDR3 here is CASSGGTSGGAIWNEQFF. The CDR3 DNA follows: TGTGCCAGCAGTGGAGGGACTAGCGGGGGGGCCATATGGAATGAGCAGTTCTTC.

This clonotype was recorded a few times. This rearrangement joins TRBV5-1 to TRBJ2-5, with 8 bases fitting TRBD2. The CDR3 length is 15 residues. The V and J ends lost 4 bases and 5 bases, in that order; junction bases with no gene match: 10. Germline assignment: CDR1 SGHRS and CDR2 YFSETQ. DNA for the CDR3: TGCGCCAGCAGCGCCTGGACTAGCTCGGGGGAGACCCAGTACTTC. Protein product: CASSAWTSSGETQYF.